Listed below are T cell receptor beta chains from one sample, sequenced in a study of blood T cell repertoires in COVID-19. This table comes from immunoSEQ multiplex PCR, and its TCRdb copy is limited to in-frame clones, with some not included. The repertoire holds some 100,000 clones, with around 90% as singletons. The sequenced sample consisted of peripheral blood. These receptors came from a woman in her sixties with acute or convalescent COVID-19. CDR3s include the opening cysteine and the closing phenylalanine or tryptophan. The order of the fields is CDR3 DNA, CDR3 protein, V gene, D gene, J gene, clone size. The D gene is left open where the match is weak. Size values are once, few and many counts, or a class for expanded clones, and some rows have none.

TGTGCCAGCAGCGGGGACAGGGGGCATGAAGCTTTCTTT | CASSGDRGHEAFF | TRBV9 | TRBD1 | TRBJ1-1 | NA
TGTGCCAGCAGCCCCTTACCGGGAATAGAGTCACCCCTCCACTTT | CASSPLPGIESPLHF | TRBV6-5 | NA | TRBJ1-6 | NA
TGTGCCAGCAGCCAAGAGGGCAGCGGGAGAGCGAGCACCGGGGAGCTGTTTTTT | CASSQEGSGRASTGELFF | TRBV4-2 | TRBD2 | TRBJ2-2 | NA
TGTGCCAGCAGCTTGTCATCAGGGATGAACTCTGGAAACACCATATATTTT | CASSLSSGMNSGNTIYF | TRBV5-4 | NA | TRBJ1-3 | once
TGTGCCAGCAGTTACTCCGGGGGAGTAGAGACCCAGTACTTC | CASSYSGGVETQYF | TRBV6-2/TRBV6-3 | NA | TRBJ2-5 | NA
TGTGCCAGTAGTATCTGGGGCAAGGCCGGGGAGCTGTTTTTT | CASSIWGKAGELFF | TRBV19 | NA | TRBJ2-2 | NA
TGTGCCAGTAGTATTATTTTTCCCAACGTCCTGACTTTC | CASSIIFPNVLTF | TRBV19 | NA | TRBJ2-6 | NA
TGTGCCAGCGGGGACATTCAGAATGAAAAACTGTTTTTT | CASGDIQNEKLFF | TRBV27 | NA | TRBJ1-4 | NA
TGTGCCAGCAGCGTAGCCAGCGGGAGATCTCTTGACACCGGGGAGCTGTTTTTT | CASSVASGRSLDTGELFF | TRBV9 | TRBD2 | TRBJ2-2 | NA
TGTGCCAGCAGTCCCGGGACTTCCGGGGAGCTGTTTTTT | CASSPGTSGELFF | TRBV28 | NA | TRBJ2-2 | NA
TGTGCCAGCAGTGATGAGCGGCACACTGAAGCTTTCTTT | CASSDERHTEAFF | TRBV6-1 | NA | TRBJ1-1 | NA
TGTGCCAGCAGTTCCGGACAGGTCTCCGGGGATGAAAAACTGTTTTTT | CASSSGQVSGDEKLFF | TRBV28 | TRBD1 | TRBJ1-4 | NA
TGTGCCAGCAGCCAGACTAGCGGGAGTAGGGATGAGCAGTTCTTC | CASSQTSGSRDEQFF | TRBV3-1/TRBV3-2 | TRBD2 | TRBJ2-1 | once
TGTGCCAGCAGCTTTACGGGAGTGGGAGATACGCAGTATTTT | CASSFTGVGDTQYF | TRBV7-2 | NA | TRBJ2-3 | NA
TGTGCCAGCAGTCAGGGGGCTTCTGGAAACACCATATATTTT | CASSQGASGNTIYF | TRBV6-2/TRBV6-3 | TRBD1 | TRBJ1-3 | NA
TGTGCCAGCAGCAAGGACAGGGGATGGACTGAAGCTTTCTTT | CASSKDRGWTEAFF | TRBV7-2 | TRBD1 | TRBJ1-1 | NA
TGTGCCAGCACCGAGCGAGGGTATCAGCCCCAGCATTTT | CASTERGYQPQHF | TRBV7-2 | NA | TRBJ1-5 | NA
TGTGCCAGCAGGGGGGACACCTACTATGGCTACACCTTC | CASRGDTYYGYTF | TRBV6-6 | NA | TRBJ1-2 | NA
TGTGCCATCAGGGGGACAGCCTCGGATTCACCCCTCCACTTT | CAIRGTASDSPLHF | TRBV10-3 | TRBD1 | TRBJ1-6 | NA
TGTGCCACATACCGGGACAAAGAGACCCAGTACTTC | CATYRDKETQYF | TRBV5-4 | NA | TRBJ2-5 | NA
TGTGCCAGCAGTTACTCCAGGGGGCACACCGGGGAGCTGTTTTTT | CASSYSRGHTGELFF | TRBV6-6 | TRBD1 | TRBJ2-2 | NA
TGTGCCTGGAGTGGGAGACAGGGGGCATGGAATGAGCAGTTCTTC | CAWSGRQGAWNEQFF | TRBV30 | TRBD1 | TRBJ2-1 | NA
TGTGCCAGTAGTAACAGTTGGCCTAGCGGCGGGCAAAACATTCAGTACTTC | CASSNSWPSGGQNIQYF | TRBV19 | TRBD2 | TRBJ2-4 | NA
TGTGCCACCAGTGATACCGGTCCCGGGGAAAAACTGTTTTTT | CATSDTGPGEKLFF | TRBV24-1 | NA | TRBJ1-4 | once
TGTGCCAGCACGCCGTGGCTCAATGAAAAACTGTTTTTT | CASTPWLNEKLFF | TRBV6-5 | NA | TRBJ1-4 | NA